This T cell receptor (beta chain) was obtained from a study of blood T cells in healthy people across ages. Overall study context: Template switching captured about one barcoded beta molecule per two T cells. Study-wide findings and caveats: Versus aged donors, long-lived donors had higher diversity and more naive CD4+ cells.

On this clonotype: What it binds is not known.

The CDR3 runs to 14 residues. The V and J ends lost 3 bases and 1 base, in that order; junction bases with no gene match: 5. CDR1 and CDR2 (germline): DFQATT, SNEGSKA (reference sequence). Combining a sample-barcoded 5' primer with a J-beta primer mix, a second PCR ran for roughly 7 to 12 cycles. From the 5' RACE reads, TCRdb called clonotypes with MiXCR, one entry per CDR3 protein. Among some 1.5 million distinct CDR3 sequences listed, under 30% were seen once. This chain uses TRBV20-1 with TRBJ2-7; 8 nucleotides agree with TRBD2. This TCR was sampled from a woman aged 25 to 39 in good health. Sequenced sample: blood. CDR3 nucleotide sequence: TGCAGTGCTAGGATAGCGGGAAATTCCTACGAGCAGTACTTC. Residues: CSARIAGNSYEQYF.